The 32 T cell receptor beta chains below all came from one sample that was sequenced in a study of a mutant IDH1 vaccine in newly diagnosed glioma. These receptors lack a known antigen. Noted time point: week 5, during vaccination. Vaccination used 300 ug of mutant IDH1 20-mer peptide per dose, with topical imiquimod. Here immunoSEQ multiplex PCR was the method, and the copy in TCRdb shows in-frame clones only, minus some. The sample contains about 38,000 clones, more than 75% of which appear only once. The specimen was PBMCs, collected from a glioma patient whose treatment included an IDH1 peptide vaccine. Receptors were obtained from a man in his forties with glioma.

The chain combines TRBV7-9 with TRBJ1-1, with 7 bases identical to TRBD1. Germline CDR1 reads SEHNR; CDR2 reads FQNEAQ (reference sequence). Germline trimming cut 1 base from V and 3 bases from J; bases unmatched to any gene: 11. The CDR3 sequence is 17 residues long. The CDR3 DNA reads TGTGCCAGCAGCTTAGGAATGGTTGGGACAGACGACACTGAAGCTTTCTTT. It is translated as CASSLGMVGTDDTEAFF. Looking up the rest from reference TRBV7-9 and TRBJ1-1 gives the full variable domain: DTGVSQNPRHKITKRGQNVTFRCDPISEHNRLYWYRQTLGQGPEFLTYFQNEAQLEKSRLLSDRFSAERPKGSFSTLEIQRTEQGDSAMYLCASSLGMVGTDDTEAFFGQGTRLTVV.

This chain connects TRBV29-1 to TRBJ2-3; 9 bases are a match to TRBD1. The CDR3 consists of 14 residues. CDR1 SQVTM and CDR2 ANQGSEA come from the germline V gene. J lost 6 bases, V lost 1 base, and 5 bases had no gene match. The CDR3: CSVEGTGDVDTQYF. CDR3 DNA sequence: TGCAGCGTTGAAGGGACAGGGGACGTGGATACGCAGTATTTT.

The V gene is TRBV7-9, the J gene TRBJ1-2, with no clear D. The CDR3 totals 14 residues. The germline CDR1 and CDR2 sequences are SEHNR and FQNEAQ (reference sequence). V was trimmed by 5 bases and J by 2 bases, leaving 12 bases between them. The chain's CDR3 is CASSQADSNYGYTF. Here the CDR3 DNA reads TGTGCCAGCAGCCAGGCGGATTCAAACTATGGCTACACCTTC. The full variable domain, in which reference TRBV7-9 and TRBJ1-2 provide the parts outside the CDR3, is DTGVSQNPRHKITKRGQNVTFRCDPISEHNRLYWYRQTLGQGPEFLTYFQNEAQLEKSRLLSDRFSAERPKGSFSTLEIQRTEQGDSAMYLCASSQADSNYGYTFGSGTRLTVV.

This chain joins TRBV2 and TRBJ1-6; D is uncertain. From germline, CDR1 is SNHLY and CDR2 FYNNEI. Trimming removed 6 bases from V and 10 bases from J, with 19 bases in between. The CDR3 consists of 15 residues. The CDR3 is CASRRVVEMRSPLHF. CDR3 bases: TGTGCCAGCAGGAGGGTTGTCGAGATGAGGTCACCCCTCCACTTT. The whole variable domain, remainder taken from reference TRBV2 and TRBJ1-6, is EPEVTQTPSHQVTQMGQEVILRCVPISNHLYFYWYRQILGQKVEFLVSFYNNEISEKSEIFDDQFSVERPDGSNFTLKIRSTKLEDSAMYFCASRRVVEMRSPLHFGNGTRLTVT.

The chain employs TRBV14 and TRBJ1-1; D is perhaps TRBD1 (6 bases). Germline values: CDR1 SGHDN, CDR2 FVKESK. The CDR3 is 15 amino acids. The germline V and J ends were trimmed by 1 base and 5 bases, with 14 bases remaining between them. This CDR3 reads CASSQAIGGWTEAFF. CDR3 nucleotides: TGTGCCAGCAGCCAAGCGATTGGGGGCTGGACTGAAGCTTTCTTT. The full variable domain, in which reference TRBV14 and TRBJ1-1 provide the parts outside the CDR3, is EAGVTQFPSHSVIEKGQTVTLRCDPISGHDNLYWYRRVMGKEIKFLLHFVKESKQDESGMPNNRFLAERTGGTYSTLKVQPAELEDSGVYFCASSQAIGGWTEAFFGQGTRLTVV.

The J gene is TRBJ1-6, the V gene TRBV9, with TRBD1 as a possible D gene (5 bases). V shed 10 bases and J shed 5 bases, with 16 bases lying between them. The CDR3 covers 14 residues. The germline gives CDR1 SGDLS, CDR2 YYNGEE. CDR3 sequence: CASQPGPNNSPLHF. CDR3 nucleotide sequence: TGTGCCTCCCAACCGGGACCAAATAATTCACCCCTCCACTTT.

This clone was detected once. V and J are TRBV6-5 and TRBJ1-4; 9 bases agree with TRBD1. The V and J ends lost 1 base and 8 bases, in that order; junction bases with no gene match: 8. The CDR3 loop spans 16 amino acids. Germline-derived CDR1 and CDR2 are MNHEY and SVGAGI. The CDR3 is CASSYLSGTGREKLFF. In nucleotides, the CDR3 is TGTGCCAGCAGTTACTTATCCGGGACAGGGCGAGAAAAACTGTTTTTT.

V gene TRBV5-6 combines with J gene TRBJ2-3, with 7 bases that match TRBD1. Per the germline V gene, CDR1 is SGHDT and CDR2 is YYEEEE. V was pared by 2 bases and J by 2 bases, with 5 bases of the junction left unmatched. This CDR3 is built from 15 residues. The CDR3 DNA sequence: TGTGCCAGCAGCTTCTACAGGGGAATCACAGATACGCAGTATTTT. It translates to CASSFYRGITDTQYF.

The chain has TRBV9 and TRBJ2-3, with D unresolved. The CDR3 extends over 14 amino acids. V gave up 5 bases and J gave up 0 bases, with 10 bases separating them. Germline-derived CDR1 and CDR2 are SGDLS and YYNGEE. The CDR3 coding sequence is TGTGCCAGCAGTCGGATGGGGAGCACAGATACGCAGTATTTT. As protein: CASSRMGSTDTQYF. The full variable domain, rest sourced from reference TRBV9 and TRBJ2-3, is DSGVTQTPKHLITATGQRVTLRCSPRSGDLSVYWYQQSLDQGLQFLIQYYNGEERAKGNILERFSAQQFPDLHSELNLSSLELGDSALYFCASSRMGSTDTQYFGPGTRLTVL.

The J gene is TRBJ1-3, the V gene TRBV2; D may be TRBD1 (6 bases). The CDR3 is made up of 13 amino acids. V dropped 9 bases and J dropped 8 bases, with 17 bases sitting between them. Germline-derived CDR1 and CDR2 are SNHLY and FYNNEI. The CDR3 is CARDSPSGDTIYF. The CDR3 DNA reads TGTGCCAGGGACAGCCCCTCGGGGGACACCATATATTTT. The variable domain in full, completed from reference TRBV2 and TRBJ1-3, reads EPEVTQTPSHQVTQMGQEVILRCVPISNHLYFYWYRQILGQKVEFLVSFYNNEISEKSEIFDDQFSVERPDGSNFTLKIRSTKLEDSAMYFCARDSPSGDTIYFGEGSWLTVV.

The V call is TRBV5-4, the J call TRBJ2-3, with D maybe TRBD2 (6 bases). The germline V and J ends were trimmed by 2 bases and 5 bases, with 9 bases remaining between them. CDR3 length: 13 residues. Germline CDR1 and CDR2: SGHNT and YYREEE (reference sequence). The CDR3 DNA follows: TGTGCCAGCAGCTTACGGGAGAGAGATACGCAGTATTTT. This codes for CASSLRERDTQYF.

The rearrangement uses TRBV5-8 and TRBJ1-2; 8 bases fit TRBD1. The CDR3 length is 13 residues. Germline CDR1 reads SGHTS; CDR2 reads YDEGEE. V was pared by 3 bases and J by 5 bases, with 3 bases of the junction left unmatched. CDR3 amino acids: CASSSGGTYGYTF. CDR3 DNA: TGTGCCAGCAGCTCAGGGGGCACGTATGGCTACACCTTC. The whole variable domain, filled in from reference TRBV5-8 and TRBJ1-2, reads EAGVTQSPTHLIKTRGQQATLRCSPISGHTSVYWYQQALGLGLQFLLWYDEGEERNRGNFPPRFSGRQFPNYSSELNVNALELEDSALYLCASSSGGTYGYTFGSGTRLTVV.

The rearrangement uses TRBV29-1 and TRBJ1-2, with TRBD1 identical over 7 bases. Germline values: CDR1 SQVTM, CDR2 ANQGSEA. This CDR3 region has 16 residues. V was pared by 3 bases and J by 4 bases, with 14 bases of the junction left unmatched. CDR3 nucleotide sequence: TGCAGCGTTGATGTCACAGGGGACTCCTATAGCTATGGCTACACCTTC. Protein: CSVDVTGDSYSYGYTF.

The chain links TRBV9 to TRBJ1-1; D might be TRBD1 (5 bases). The CDR3 loop spans 17 amino acids. Germline V gene sequence: CDR1 SGDLS, CDR2 YYNGEE. V was cut by 3 bases and J by 0 bases, with 18 bases left in between. CDR3 nucleotides: TGTGCCAGCAGCGAAAGGACATACCCACTCCTGAACACTGAAGCTTTCTTT. Its translation: CASSERTYPLLNTEAFF.

This chain links TRBV30 with TRBJ2-3, with 8 bases aligning to TRBD1. J lost 3 bases, V lost 1 base, and 3 bases had no gene match. Germline V gene lookup returns CDR1 GTSNPN and CDR2 SVGIG (reference sequence). CDR3 length: 14 amino acids. The CDR3 loop is CAWSDRGLTDTQYF. CDR3 DNA sequence: TGTGCCTGGAGTGACAGGGGGTTAACAGATACGCAGTATTTT.

The rearrangement uses TRBV5-4 and TRBJ1-4; D is possibly TRBD1 (6 bases). Looked up from germline, CDR1 is SGHNT and CDR2 is YYREEE (reference sequence). Deletions cut 4 bases from V and 6 bases from J, with 13 bases between. The CDR3 spans 14 residues. CDR3 sequence reads: CASSKDRWDEKLFF. CDR3 nucleotides: TGTGCCAGCAGCAAAGACAGGTGGGATGAAAAACTGTTTTTT.

The chain employs TRBV6-5 and TRBJ1-1; 7 bases are a match to TRBD1. The CDR3 runs to 15 residues. The J segment lost 4 bases and the V segment lost 4 bases, leaving 9 bases of the junction unmatched. Germline V gene data show CDR1 as MNHEY and CDR2 as SVGAGI. The CDR3 DNA sequence: TGTGCCAGCAGTTCGACCTCGGGACAGATCACTGAAGCTTTCTTT. Translation: CASSSTSGQITEAFF.

The gene calls are TRBV6-5 and TRBJ1-1; D gene unclear. Germline V lookup: CDR1 MNHEY, CDR2 SVGAGI. This CDR3 contains 14 residues. V was shortened by 6 bases and J by 4 bases, with 15 bases between the two germline ends. The CDR3 bases are TGTGCCAGCAGGCCACAACCCACTAGCACTGAAGCTTTCTTT. Its translation is CASRPQPTSTEAFF.

The chain combines TRBV6-5 with TRBJ1-1; TRBD1 matches at 9 bases. This CDR3 region has 14 residues. V dropped 5 bases and J dropped 1; count of bases not matched to a gene: 2. Germline values: CDR1 MNHEY, CDR2 SVGAGI. The CDR3, as DNA: TGTGCCAGCAGTACAGGGGGCTCGAACACTGAAGCTTTCTTT. It yields the protein CASSTGGSNTEAFF.

CDR3 residues: CASSSQSPLGTTNEKLFF. CDR3 sequence (DNA): TGCGCCAGCAGCTCTCAATCCCCGCTGGGGACAACTAATGAAAAACTGTTTTTT. This chain joins TRBV5-1 and TRBJ1-4; D gene unclear. V gave up 3 bases and J gave up 0 bases, with 18 bases separating them. Germline CDR1 SGHRS, CDR2 YFSETQ. This CDR3 comprises 18 residues.

The rearrangement links TRBV25-1 to TRBJ1-4; no clear D. The V end lost 4 bases, the J end lost 8 bases, and 23 bases lay between the germline ends. The CDR3 consists of 17 residues. Germline V CDR1 and CDR2: MGHDK, SYGVNS. CDR3 sequence (DNA): TGTGCCAGCAGTGCCACGTCCCCGAGGCCGAGAGGGGAAAAACTGTTTTTT. Translation: CASSATSPRPRGEKLFF.

Notes on this clone: Other DNA sequences within the sample encode an identical CDR3. The V and J genes are TRBV6-5 and TRBJ2-7; no definite D call. Germline loops: CDR1 MNHEY, CDR2 SVGAGI. Trimming shortened V by 0 bases and J by 1 base, and 10 bases separated the two germline ends. The CDR3 is 15 residues long. CDR3 loop: CASSYSAGGSYEQYF. CDR3 coding DNA: TGTGCCAGCAGTTACTCGGCCGGTGGGTCCTACGAGCAGTACTTC.

V is TRBV5-1 and J is TRBJ2-1, with TRBD1 matching over 11 bases. The trim removed 3 bases at V and 9 bases at J, leaving 8 bases unmatched. This CDR3 is 15 amino acids long. Germline loops: CDR1 SGHRS, CDR2 YFSETQ. CDR3 amino acids: CASSSGTGGFGEQFF. The DNA for the CDR3 is TGCGCCAGCAGCTCCGGGACAGGGGGGTTCGGTGAGCAGTTCTTC. Full variable domain (remainder filled in from reference TRBV5-1 and TRBJ2-1): KAGVTQTPRYLIKTRGQQVTLSCSPISGHRSVSWYQQTPGQGLQFLFEYFSETQRNKGNFPGRFSGRQFSNSRSEMNVSTLELGDSALYLCASSSGTGGFGEQFFGPGTRLTVL.

This clone was counted a single time. As DNA, the CDR3 is TGTGCCAGCAGCAGAGGGGATCCCAGGGGCTACGAGCAGTACTTC. This gives the protein CASSRGDPRGYEQYF. The chain combines TRBV7-9 with TRBJ2-7; weak D call: TRBD1 (6 bases). The V end lost 5 bases, the J end lost 3 bases, and 17 bases lay between the germline ends. The CDR3 spans 15 residues. Germline V gene lookup returns CDR1 SEHNR and CDR2 FQNEAQ (reference sequence).

This clone was recorded once. This chain uses TRBV29-1 with TRBJ1-2, with 7 nucleotides matching TRBD1. The CDR3 is 17 residues long. Germline lookup yields CDR1 SQVTM and CDR2 ANQGSEA. J lost 4 bases, V lost 5 bases, and 19 bases had no gene match. The CDR3 bases are TGCAGCGTTTACGGGACAGCGCATAGGGGATCTGGCTATGGCTACACCTTC. Its protein is CSVYGTAHRGSGYGYTF.

This clone was counted only a few times. V gene TRBV27 combines with J gene TRBJ1-5, with a possible D match to TRBD1 (5 bases). CDR1 and CDR2 (germline): MNHEY, SMNVEV (reference sequence). CDR3 length: 15 residues. V shed 1 base and J shed 0 bases, with 7 bases lying between them. CDR3 loop: CASSLWGDSNQPQHF. For the CDR3, the DNA is TGTGCCAGCAGTTTATGGGGGGATAGCAATCAGCCCCAGCATTTT.

Written as DNA, the CDR3 is TGTGCCAGCTCACCGGCAGCGGGGAGTACCTACGAGCAGTACTTC. This translates into CASSPAAGSTYEQYF. J is TRBJ2-7 and V is TRBV18, with TRBD2 matching over 7 bases. CDR1 is KGHSH, CDR2 LQKENI, per germline. The CDR3 spans 15 residues. V was pared by 3 bases and J by 2 bases, with 7 bases of the junction left unmatched.

The chain combines TRBV4-1 with TRBJ2-7; D perhaps matches TRBD1 (5 bases). Trimming removed 1 base from V and 2 bases from J, with 9 bases in between. Per germline, CDR1 MGHRA and CDR2 YSYEKL. The CDR3 is 14 amino acids. In DNA, the CDR3 is TGCGCCAGCAGCCAAGTGGGGCCTCCCTACGAGCAGTACTTC. Translation gives CASSQVGPPYEQYF.

The chain uses TRBV18 and TRBJ1-3; D ambiguous. Trimming took 0 bases from V and 5 from J, leaving 5 bases between them. The CDR3 runs to 13 residues. Germline values: CDR1 KGHSH, CDR2 LQKENI. CDR3 nucleotides: TGTGCCAGCTCACCACCGACGAGAAACACCATATATTTT. Translating it yields CASSPPTRNTIYF.

This chain uses TRBV27 with TRBJ2-1; TRBD1 might be the D (6 bases). Germline values: CDR1 MNHEY, CDR2 SMNVEV (reference sequence). The CDR3 has 14 amino acids. V was cut by 4 bases and J by 8 bases, with 15 bases left in between. CDR3 sequence: CASSSRGGLDEQFF. The CDR3 bases are TGTGCCAGCAGTTCTCGTGGGGGCTTGGATGAGCAGTTCTTC.

This rearrangement joins TRBV2 to TRBJ2-1, with a tentative D call TRBD1 (6 bases). The CDR3 runs to 10 residues. The germline V and J ends were trimmed by 10 bases and 15 bases, with 16 bases remaining between them. Germline loops: CDR1 SNHLY, CDR2 FYNNEI. The DNA for the CDR3 is TGTGCCACCCAGGGGCAAGGTGCGTTCTTC. Translated, it gives CATQGQGAFF.

In its sample, this clone was seen a few times. The rearrangement uses TRBV2 and TRBJ1-1, with D perhaps TRBD1 (6 bases). This CDR3 comprises 14 residues. Trimming removed 4 bases at V and 1 base at J, with 10 bases between. Germline V gene lookup returns CDR1 SNHLY and CDR2 FYNNEI. The CDR3 bases are TGTGCCAGCAGTGCCGAGGGGGGGAACACTGAAGCTTTCTTT. This encodes CASSAEGGNTEAFF.